This T cell receptor (beta chain) is from a study of T cell clonotyping in hematopoietic cell transplantation. Germline CDR1 reads MNHNY; CDR2 reads SVGAGI (reference sequence). V lost 5 bases, J lost 1 base, and 7 bases stayed unmatched. CDR3 length equals 16 residues. Sequenced by immunoSEQ multiplex PCR; TCRdb stores in-frame clones only, minus some. Found here are 6,000 to 7,500 clones, approximately 96% of them singletons; the top ten hold under 0.5%. The sequence was collected from a male patient between 35 and 55 years old who had an allogeneic stem cell transplant from a related donor, so the T cells may come from the graft donor. Some clones in this sample may be carry-over from other donors' samples. The V call is TRBV6-6, the J call TRBJ1-3; TRBD1 matches at 8 bases. The material was PBMCs, obtained 30 days after allogeneic stem cell transplant. CDR3 sequence (DNA): TGTGCCAGCAGTCTAAGACAGGGGAGGTCTGGAAACACCATATATTTT. It encodes CASSLRQGRSGNTIYF.